Listed here is a single T cell receptor (beta chain). Participants' own reports of clinical history determined their cohort assignment. Before being deemed recovered, Cohort 3 donors had two negative PCRs, clearance, or symptom resolution. From germline, CDR1 is SQVTM and CDR2 ANQGSEA. Germline trimming cut 1 base from V and 2 bases from J; bases unmatched to any gene: 2. The CDR3 covers 14 residues. Authors' analysis steps: Estimation of nucleated cell counts relied on the amplification of reference gene primers. Libraries were prepared by immunoSEQ multiplex PCR; TCRdb keeps only in-frame clonotypes and omits some of them. The V and J calls and the clone size are those of that table, but D and trimming were determined from the DNA. The sample lists 110,000 to 150,000 clones, around 85% occurring once. This record belongs to a study of blood T cell repertoires in COVID-19.

The chain has TRBV29-1 and TRBJ2-7, with 10 bases fitting TRBD2. The sample consisted of PBMCs or T cells enriched from blood (not recorded which). This TCR was sampled from a middle-aged woman who had recovered from COVID-19. The CDR3 loop is CSVEVSGRPYEQYF. CDR3 nucleotide sequence: TGCAGCGTTGAAGTTAGCGGGAGGCCCTACGAGCAGTACTTC.